This T cell receptor beta chain appears in the sequencing data of a study of cytomegalovirus exposure and HLA in healthy donors. Study-level findings and limits: Presence/absence analyses treated sequencing depth as roughly uniform across donors.

To note about this clone: Its antigen is currently unknown. The identical CDR3 is also encoded by other nucleotide sequences in the sample.

The PCR contained 60 Vbeta and 13 Jbeta primers. The data were produced by immunoSEQ multiplex PCR, yet TCRdb's version contains in-frame clones alone and is incomplete. The sample holds 90,000 or so clones, roughly 82% seen once. V was pared by 5 bases and J by 2 bases, with 10 bases of the junction left unmatched. The CDR3 loop spans 15 amino acids. CDR1 SGHDT and CDR2 YYEEEE come from the germline V gene. The J gene is TRBJ2-7, the V gene TRBV5-6; 7 nucleotides match TRBD1. The source is a man younger than 40 in good health and CMV-seropositive. The sample consisted of PBMCs. The CDR3 protein is CASSLLQGTTYEQYF. In nucleotides, the CDR3 is TGTGCCAGCAGTTTGTTACAGGGGACAACCTACGAGCAGTACTTC.